The 24 T cell receptor beta chains below all came from one sample that was sequenced in a study of T cells in Graves' hyperthyroidism and ophthalmopathy. It was RNA transcripts that yielded the amplified TCR beta CDR3 regions. Primed by the HTBI set, a first-round RT-PCR was run on the TCR CDR3. TCRdb re-analysed the multiplex PCR reads in MiXCR, keeping a single row per CDR3 protein. The table includes about 360,000 distinct CDR3 sequences, over 10% detected once. Sequencing input: blood. These receptors were obtained from a woman between 18 and 30 years old with Graves' hyperthyroidism.

This clonotype was observed at least ten times. The chain joins TRBV9 to TRBJ2-5, with 7 positions matching TRBD1. This CDR3 is built from 15 residues. Per germline, CDR1 SGDLS and CDR2 YYNGEE. The V segment lost 4 bases and the J segment 2 bases; nucleotides outside the gene matches: 8. As DNA, the CDR3 is TGTGCCAGCAGCCAACTCGGGACAGCACAAGAGACCCAGTACTTC. Its translation: CASSQLGTAQETQYF.

This clonotype appeared many times. The rearrangement uses TRBV18 and TRBJ1-1; a possible D gene is TRBD1 (5 bases). This CDR3 spans 14 amino acids. CDR1 is KGHSH, CDR2 LQKENI, per germline. V was pared by 2 bases and J by 9 bases, with 16 bases between. The CDR3 coding sequence is TGTGCCAGCTCACCAACCAATGTGGGGGGACAAGCTTTCTTT. Residues: CASSPTNVGGQAFF.

There are a few counts of this clonotype. The gene calls are TRBV5-1 and TRBJ2-7; D is tentatively TRBD1 or TRBD2 (7 bases each). This CDR3 has 18 residues. The V end was cut by 4 bases, the J end by 2 bases, with 25 bases between. Germline V lookup: CDR1 SGHRS, CDR2 YFSETQ. CDR3 bases: TGCGCCAGCAGCCGGACGGAATTAGGGAGGGGGCTCACCTACGAGCAGTACTTC. Its translation is CASSRTELGRGLTYEQYF.

This clonotype appeared many times. The chain recombines TRBV27 with TRBJ1-5; no firm D call. This CDR3 comprises 18 residues. Germline loops: CDR1 MNHEY, CDR2 SMNVEV (reference sequence). Deletions cut 1 base from V and 1 base from J, with 17 bases between. The CDR3 coding sequence is TGTGCCAGCAGTTTATTAGGTTCAGTGAGCTTAAGCAATCAGCCCCAGCATTTT. Translating it yields CASSLLGSVSLSNQPQHF.

V usage is TRBV6-4 and J usage is TRBJ2-1; D not resolved. Germline CDR1 reads MRHNA; CDR2 reads SNTAGT. Trimming shortened V by 4 bases and J by 5 bases, and 15 bases separated the two germline ends. The CDR3 is 15 amino acids. CDR3 loop: CASSVTQAHNNEQFF. The CDR3 DNA sequence: TGTGCCAGCAGTGTGACCCAGGCCCATAACAATGAGCAGTTCTTC.

The V and J genes are TRBV7-2 and TRBJ2-2, with D possibly TRBD2 on 6 matching bases. The CDR3 runs to 15 residues. Germline V gene data show CDR1 as SGHTA and CDR2 as FQGNSA. The V and J ends lost 4 bases and 2 bases respectively, with 11 bases between them. The CDR3, as DNA: TGTGCCAGCAGCTCGGGACTGCTAAACACCGGGGAGCTGTTTTTT. This encodes CASSSGLLNTGELFF.

The sample holds many counts of this clonotype. V gene TRBV15 combines with J gene TRBJ2-3; D ambiguous. This CDR3 is 12 amino acids long. Germline assignment: CDR1 LNHNV and CDR2 YYDKDF (reference sequence). V was shortened by 3 bases and J by 0 bases, with 1 base between the two germline ends. The CDR3 loop is CATSRSTDTQYF. The CDR3 DNA follows: TGTGCCACCAGCAGGAGCACAGATACGCAGTATTTT.

This rearrangement joins TRBV28 to TRBJ2-5, with 8 nucleotides matching TRBD1. CDR1 and CDR2 (germline): MDHEN, SYDVKM. The CDR3 runs 16 residues. Trimming at V came to 1 base and at J to 1 base, leaving 5 bases not matched to a gene. In DNA form, the CDR3 reads TGTGCCAGCAGTTTATTGGGGACAGGCATCCAAGAGACCCAGTACTTC. Its protein product is CASSLLGTGIQETQYF.

This chain's CDR3 is CASSIRRAGSGANVLTF. The CDR3 DNA follows: TGTGCCAGCAGCATAAGGAGGGCCGGCTCTGGGGCCAACGTCCTGACTTTC. The chain carries TRBV5-4 and TRBJ2-6; a weak D match, TRBD2 (6 bases). The V end lost 4 bases, the J end lost 0 bases, and 14 bases lay between the germline ends. CDR3 length: 17 amino acids. Looked up from germline, CDR1 is SGHNT and CDR2 is YYREEE (reference sequence).

This clonotype was seen many times. The chain recombines TRBV28 with TRBJ2-7, with TRBD2 as a possible D gene (5 bases). The CDR3 is 15 residues long. Per the germline V gene, CDR1 is MDHEN and CDR2 is SYDVKM. V dropped 2 bases and J dropped 3 bases, with 14 bases sitting between them. CDR3 sequence (DNA): TGTGCCAGCAGTTTAGCCCAGGTCGGGATCTACGAGCAGTACTTC. Translation: CASSLAQVGIYEQYF.

This chain uses TRBV19 with TRBJ2-1, with D perhaps matching TRBD1 (6 bases). With 6 bases removed from V and 9 bases from J, the gap between germline ends came to 18 bases. Germline V CDR1 and CDR2: LNHDA, SQIVND (reference sequence). There are 14 residues in the CDR3. The CDR3 bases are TGTGCCAGTAGGCGGACAGTGGGGTATGGTGAGCAGTTCTTC. As protein: CASRRTVGYGEQFF.

This clonotype was observed once. This may arise from a read error, as a much more abundant clone is one base away. The chain is built from TRBV28 and TRBJ2-7; no reliable D call. The CDR3 extends over 12 amino acids. Germline CDR1 reads MDHEN; CDR2 reads SYDVKM. Deletions cut 3 bases from V and 6 bases from J, with 9 bases between. CDR3: CASSLPLCEQYF. The CDR3 bases are TGTGCCAGCAGTTTGCCCCTCTGCGAGCAGTACTTC.

This clonotype showed up many times. The CDR3 sequence is CASSLFDPTDTQYF. The CDR3, as DNA: TGTGCCAGCAGTTTATTTGACCCCACAGATACGCAGTATTTT. The chain has TRBV12-3 or TRBV12-4 and TRBJ2-3; the D is unclear. Between the trimmed V and J ends, which lost 2 bases and 2 bases, there was a span of 8 bases. The CDR3 length is 14 residues.

This clonotype was recorded at least ten times. The J gene is TRBJ1-5, the V gene TRBV2; 8 bases fit TRBD1. The CDR3 loop spans 14 amino acids. V shed 3 bases and J 6 bases; nucleotides not matched to a gene: 4. Germline lookup yields CDR1 SNHLY and CDR2 FYNNEI. In nucleotides, the CDR3 is TGTGCCAGCAGTGAGTTGACAGGGGCTCAGCCCCAGCATTTT. Its protein is CASSELTGAQPQHF.

This clonotype was detected many times. The rearrangement uses TRBV20-1 and TRBJ1-2; tentative D call: TRBD1 (6 bases). There are 12 residues in the CDR3. Germline values: CDR1 DFQATT, CDR2 SNEGSKA (reference sequence). V gave up 6 bases and J gave up 7 bases, with 15 bases separating them. CDR3 nucleotide sequence: TGCAGTGCCACGGGGGCAGTTGCTGGCTACACCTTC. Its translation: CSATGAVAGYTF.

This clonotype was detected ten times or more. V gene TRBV7-9 combines with J gene TRBJ2-2, with no clear D. Germline values: CDR1 SEHNR, CDR2 FQNEAQ (reference sequence). The V end lost 5 bases, the J end lost 0 bases, and 10 bases lay between the germline ends. This CDR3 spans 15 amino acids. CDR3 residues: CASSEGPTNTGELFF. Written as DNA, the CDR3 is TGTGCCAGCAGCGAAGGACCGACGAACACCGGGGAGCTGTTTTTT.

This clonotype occurred a few times. This rearrangement joins TRBV20-1 to TRBJ1-1; TRBD1 is a possible D gene (6 bases). Per germline, CDR1 DFQATT and CDR2 SNEGSKA (reference sequence). This CDR3 is 14 amino acids long. V was clipped by 5 bases and J by 3 bases, with 16 bases between them. CDR3 sequence: CSAFPQGKYTEAFF. CDR3 coding DNA: TGCAGTGCTTTCCCACAGGGTAAATACACTGAAGCTTTCTTT.

This clonotype was seen ten or more times. CDR3 nucleotides: TGTGCCAGCAGCTTAGTTGGAGGGGGGTTCTATGGCTACACCTTC. This codes for CASSLVGGGFYGYTF. The rearrangement links TRBV11-2 to TRBJ1-2, with D maybe TRBD1 (6 bases). This CDR3 is built from 15 residues. Germline V CDR1 and CDR2: SGHAT, FQNNGV. The germline V and J ends were trimmed by 1 base and 4 bases, with 13 bases remaining between them.

This clonotype was counted ten times or more. J is TRBJ2-1 and V is TRBV5-6; the match to TRBD1 covers 7 bases. The CDR3 totals 15 residues. The junction had 7 bases not matched to a gene; V was cut back by 4 bases and J by 3 bases. Germline CDR1 SGHDT, CDR2 YYEEEE. CDR3 DNA: TGTGCCAGCAGCGAGGGGGCCCCATTCTACAATGAGCAGTTCTTC. Its translation: CASSEGAPFYNEQFF. The full variable domain, rest sourced from reference TRBV5-6 and TRBJ2-1, is DAGVTQSPTHLIKTRGQQVTLRCSPKSGHDTVSWYQQALGQGPQFIFQYYEEEERQRGNFPDRFSGHQFPNYSSELNVNALLLGDSALYLCASSEGAPFYNEQFFGPGTRLTVL.

This clonotype was counted many times. This rearrangement joins TRBV7-3 to TRBJ1-1; a weak D match, TRBD1 (6 bases). CDR3 size: 14 residues. The V gene lost 5 bases and the J gene lost 6 bases, with 16 bases spanning the gap. Germline CDR1 SGHTA, CDR2 FQGTGA. The CDR3 DNA follows: TGTGCCAGCAGCCCCCGGGGGGGCAAGGCTGAAGCTTTCTTT. Amino acid sequence: CASSPRGGKAEAFF.

The genes are TRBV7-9 and TRBJ1-6; weak D call: TRBD1 (5 bases). Trimming cost V 2 bases and J 8 bases, with 13 bases left between them. This CDR3 spans 15 amino acids. Germline CDR1 and CDR2: SEHNR and FQNEAQ (reference sequence). The CDR3 sequence is CASSLIAGQDSPLHF. CDR3 nucleotides: TGTGCCAGCAGCTTAATCGCAGGGCAAGATTCACCCCTCCACTTT.

This clonotype was counted many times. The V gene is TRBV6-1, the J gene TRBJ2-2; D could derive from TRBD1 or TRBD2 (5 bases each). V gave up 6 bases and J gave up 4 bases, with 12 bases separating them. The CDR3 is made up of 14 amino acids. Germline V gene data show CDR1 as MNHNS and CDR2 as SASEGT. For the CDR3, the DNA is TGTGCCAGCAGATTAACCGGGACCACCGGGGAGCTGTTTTTT. Residues: CASRLTGTTGELFF.

Notes on this clonotype: The junction departs from the called germline gene at one end, perhaps through a read error. The CDR3 DNA reads TGCGGCGTTGAAGGGAACACCGGGGAGCTGTTTTTT. Amino acids: CGVEGNTGELFF. This chain connects TRBV29-1 to TRBJ2-2; D not certain. Germline V gene sequence: CDR1 SQVTM, CDR2 ANQGSEA. CDR3 length: 12 residues.

Points on this clonotype: This may be a read error, as it is one base from a much larger clone. In DNA form, the CDR3 reads TGTGCCAGCAGTTACGTTCGGGGCAGGGTGAGCAATCAGCCCCGGCATTTT. Its translation is CASSYVRGRVSNQPRHF. This chain uses TRBV6-2 or TRBV6-3 with TRBJ1-5; tentatively, D is TRBD1 (5 bases). Germline-derived CDR1 and CDR2 are MNHEY and SVGEGT. This CDR3 is 17 amino acids long.